This T cell receptor (beta chain) comes out of a study of OX40 agonist ivuxolimab in advanced cancers. Study at large: Ivuxolimab, an agonist antibody against OX40 (CD134), was given to patients.

The repertoire was sequenced with immunoSEQ multiplex PCR; TCRdb's copy has only in-frame clones and lacks some. There are approximately 61,000 clones in the sample; 87% occur only once, and approximately 0.32% lies in the top ten. Germline V gene data show CDR1 as MNHNS and CDR2 as SASEGT. V lost 1 base and J 3 bases, leaving 12 bases between the germline ends. CDR3 length: 15 residues. Findings and caveats of the study: Low normalized T-cell clonal expansion was also seen in some nonresponders.

Autoimmune disease history or systemic immunosuppression barred patients. To note about this clone: As yet, its antigen is unknown.

The source material was CD4+ or CD8+ T cells sorted from blood, sampled in a trial of the OX40 agonist ivuxolimab. This sequence originates from an adult with an advanced solid tumor such as melanoma, head and neck, liver or kidney cancer. The chain joins TRBV6-1 to TRBJ1-2; weak D call: TRBD1 (5 bases). The CDR3: CASSEGGADYYGYTF. CDR3 nucleotides: TGTGCCAGCAGTGAAGGTGGGGCGGATTACTATGGCTACACCTTC.